This T cell receptor beta chain was found in a study of T-cell memory formation after mild COVID-19. Turning to the study itself: The two donors had largely donor-specific TCR clusters. Whole-study results and caveats: Day 15 to 85 contracting clones showed balanced CD4/CD8; day 15 to 37 expanders favored CD4+. Pre-infection memory already had some responding clones, implying cross-reactive memory joined.

MiXCR, run by TCRdb on the 5' RACE reads, gives a single entry per CDR3 protein. The table records roughly 130,000 distinct CDR3 sequences, 15% to 20% of them present only once. As regards this clonotype: Its antigen is not identified.

CDR3 size: 15 residues. The junction had 11 bases not matched to a gene; V was cut back by 8 bases and J by 6 bases. The germline CDR1 and CDR2 sequences are ENHRY and SYGVKD. This chain joins TRBV10-3 and TRBJ2-3; 10 bases line up with TRBD2. The TCR sequence derives from an adult woman who had mild COVID-19 (a few samples of this study predate the infection). Cell type and time point are not known. Input material: PBMCs or a T cell subset sorted from them (not recorded which). The CDR3 DNA reads TGTGCCATCTACCCCAGCGGGAGGGGAGGCGATACGCAGTATTTT. Protein: CAIYPSGRGGDTQYF.